The rows below give T cell receptor beta chains drawn from one sample of a study of blood T cell repertoires in COVID-19. Method: immunoSEQ multiplex PCR; TCRdb's copy keeps in-frame clones and lacks some. The sample records a few hundred thousand clones, 84% being singletons. Sequencing was done on a sample of PBMCs or T cells enriched from blood (not recorded which). These receptors all stem from a woman in her thirties or forties who had recovered from COVID-19. Both conserved end residues are part of each CDR3. The D gene is left open where the match is weak. A row's size may be missing; if present it is once, few, many or a size class.

TRBV5-1,TRBJ2-3,few,TRBD1,TGCGCCAGCAATTGGGCAGGGGGCGCTGGCACAGATACGCAGTATTTT,CASNWAGGAGTDTQYF
TRBV27,TRBJ2-3,-,TRBD2,TGTGCCAGCCTTTCGGGACTAGCGGCAGATACGCAGTATTTT,CASLSGLAADTQYF
TRBV18,TRBJ2-7,-,-,TGTGCCAGCTCCCCCAGGACATCCACCTACGAGCAGTACTTC,CASSPRTSTYEQYF
TRBV30,TRBJ2-2,-,-,TGTGCCTGGAGCCCCACGGGCAGGGAGAACACCGGGGAGCTGTTTTTT,CAWSPTGRENTGELFF
TRBV11-3,TRBJ2-3,-,-,TGTGCCAGCAGCTTAGAAGGGGGTGGCGCAGATACGCAGTATTTT,CASSLEGGGADTQYF
TRBV13,TRBJ1-2,-,TRBD1,TGTGCCAGCCTAGCCAGGGGGCATGGCTACACCTTC,CASLARGHGYTF
TRBV29-1,TRBJ1-1,few,TRBD1,TGCAGCGGAGGACAGGGGGGAACTGAAGCTTTCTTT,CSGGQGGTEAFF
TRBV24-1,TRBJ2-2,-,-,TGTGCCACCAGTGACTCTGAAGGAGGACCTTTTGAGTTGACCGGGGAGCTGTTTTTT,CATSDSEGGPFELTGELFF
TRBV13,TRBJ2-1,-,-,TGTGCCAGCAGCTTTGACTCGAGCTCCTACAATGAGCAGTTCTTC,CASSFDSSSYNEQFF
TRBV6-2/TRBV6-3,TRBJ2-3,-,TRBD1,TGTGCCAGCACCCCAGGGGGATTCACAGATACGCAGTATTTT,CASTPGGFTDTQYF
TRBV19,TRBJ2-6,-,-,TGTGCCAGTAGTGCCACAGGGAGCGGGGCCAACGTCCTGACTTTC,CASSATGSGANVLTF
TRBV6-2/TRBV6-3,TRBJ1-5,-,TRBD1,TGTGCCAGCAGTTACGGGACAGGGACTCAGCCCCAGCATTTT,CASSYGTGTQPQHF
TRBV2,TRBJ2-7,-,-,TGTGCCAGCACCTCTCCTAGCGAGGGGACCTACGAGCAGTACTTC,CASTSPSEGTYEQYF
TRBV21-1,TRBJ1-5,-,-,TGTGCCAGCAGGCAACGCGGGGGCGGGTGCAATCAGCCCCAGCATTTT,CASRQRGGGCNQPQHF
TRBV3-1/TRBV3-2,TRBJ2-7,-,-,TGTGCCAGCAGCCAAGCGCGAGGAAGCTACGAGCAGTACTTC,CASSQARGSYEQYF
TRBV28,TRBJ2-3,-,TRBD1,TGTGCCAGCAGTTCTAAATGGGAAGGCGGACAGGCTCTGGAGACGGATACGCAGTATTTT,CASSSKWEGGQALETDTQYF
TRBV2,TRBJ1-1,-,TRBD1,TGTGCCAGCAGCGTGACAGGGCGCGCTGAAGCTTTCTTT,CASSVTGRAEAFF
TRBV20-1,TRBJ2-1,-,TRBD2,TGCAGTGCTAGTGAACTAGCGGTCAATGAGCAGTTCTTC,CSASELAVNEQFF
TRBV7-3,TRBJ2-1,once,TRBD2,TGTGCCAGCAGCTTAGCGGCTAGCGGGAGGACGGATGAGCAGTTCTTC,CASSLAASGRTDEQFF
TRBV9,TRBJ2-3,-,TRBD2,TGTGCCAGCAGCGTAGGGCTAGCGGGACACGATACGCAGTATTTT,CASSVGLAGHDTQYF
TRBV27,TRBJ2-1,-,-,TGTGCCAGCAGTTTAGAGAGGGCAAGTTTGAATGAGCAGTTCTTC,CASSLERASLNEQFF
TRBV9,TRBJ1-4,-,TRBD1,TGTGCCAGCAGCGTAGCTGGACAGGGTTTGAACGAAAAACTGTTTTTT,CASSVAGQGLNEKLFF